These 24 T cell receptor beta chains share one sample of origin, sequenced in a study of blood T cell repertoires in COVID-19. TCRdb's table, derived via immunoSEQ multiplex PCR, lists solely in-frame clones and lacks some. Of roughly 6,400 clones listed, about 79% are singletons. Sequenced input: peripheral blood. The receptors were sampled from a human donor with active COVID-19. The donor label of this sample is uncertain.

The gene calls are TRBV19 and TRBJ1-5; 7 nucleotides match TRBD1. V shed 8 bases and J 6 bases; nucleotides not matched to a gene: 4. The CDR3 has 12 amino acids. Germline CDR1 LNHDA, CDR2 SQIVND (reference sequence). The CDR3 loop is CASQQGFQPQHF. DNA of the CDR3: TGTGCCAGTCAACAGGGGTTTCAGCCCCAGCATTTT.

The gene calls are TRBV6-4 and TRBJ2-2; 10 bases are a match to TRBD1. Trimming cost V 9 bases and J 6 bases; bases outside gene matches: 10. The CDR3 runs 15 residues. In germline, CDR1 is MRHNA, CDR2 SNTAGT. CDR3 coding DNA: TGTGCCAGTGCCGGGACAGGGGTTGGCGCCGGGGAGCTGTTTTTT. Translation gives CASAGTGVGAGELFF.

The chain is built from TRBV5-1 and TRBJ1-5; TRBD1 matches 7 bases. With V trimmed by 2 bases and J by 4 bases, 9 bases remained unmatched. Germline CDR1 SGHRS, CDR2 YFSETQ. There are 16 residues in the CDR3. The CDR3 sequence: CASSFAPAGGNQPQHF. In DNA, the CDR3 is TGCGCCAGCAGCTTTGCTCCAGCAGGGGGGAATCAGCCCCAGCATTTT.

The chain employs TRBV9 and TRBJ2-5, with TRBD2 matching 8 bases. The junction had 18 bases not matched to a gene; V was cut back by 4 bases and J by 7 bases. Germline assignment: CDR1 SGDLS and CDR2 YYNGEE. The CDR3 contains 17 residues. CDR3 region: CASSHGSSGKARGTQYF. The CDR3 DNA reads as TGTGCCAGCAGCCATGGGAGTAGCGGGAAAGCAAGGGGGACCCAGTACTTC. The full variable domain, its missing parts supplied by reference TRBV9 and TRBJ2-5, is DSGVTQTPKHLITATGQRVTLRCSPRSGDLSVYWYQQSLDQGLQFLIQYYNGEERAKGNILERFSAQQFPDLHSELNLSSLELGDSALYFCASSHGSSGKARGTQYFGPGTRLLVL.

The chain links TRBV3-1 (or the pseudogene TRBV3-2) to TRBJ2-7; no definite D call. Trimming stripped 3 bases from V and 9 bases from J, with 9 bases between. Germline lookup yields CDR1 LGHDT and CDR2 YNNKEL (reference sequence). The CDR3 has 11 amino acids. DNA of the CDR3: TGTGCCAGCAGCCAGAGTCGTGGGCAGTACTTC. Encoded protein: CASSQSRGQYF.

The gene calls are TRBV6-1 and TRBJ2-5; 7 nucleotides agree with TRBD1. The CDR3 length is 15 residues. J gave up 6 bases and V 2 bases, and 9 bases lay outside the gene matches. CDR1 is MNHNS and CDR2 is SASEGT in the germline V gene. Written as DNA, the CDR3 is TGTGCCAGCAGTGAATTAGGGGGCCTTGAAAAGACCCAGTACTTC. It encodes CASSELGGLEKTQYF.

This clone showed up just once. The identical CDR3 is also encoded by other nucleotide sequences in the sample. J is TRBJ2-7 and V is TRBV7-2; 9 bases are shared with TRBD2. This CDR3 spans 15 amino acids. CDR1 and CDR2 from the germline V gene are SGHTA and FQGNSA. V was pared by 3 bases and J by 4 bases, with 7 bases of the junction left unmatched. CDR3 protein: CASSLAGGGGYEQYF. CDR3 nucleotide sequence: TGTGCCAGCAGCTTGGCGGGGGGGGGCGGGTACGAGCAGTACTTC.

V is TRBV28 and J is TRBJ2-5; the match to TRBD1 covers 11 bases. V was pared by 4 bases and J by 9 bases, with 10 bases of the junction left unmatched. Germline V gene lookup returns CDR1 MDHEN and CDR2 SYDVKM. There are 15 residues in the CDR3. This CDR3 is CASSSSRDRGEAQYF. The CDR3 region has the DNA TGTGCCAGCAGTTCCTCTCGGGACAGGGGGGAGGCCCAGTACTTC.

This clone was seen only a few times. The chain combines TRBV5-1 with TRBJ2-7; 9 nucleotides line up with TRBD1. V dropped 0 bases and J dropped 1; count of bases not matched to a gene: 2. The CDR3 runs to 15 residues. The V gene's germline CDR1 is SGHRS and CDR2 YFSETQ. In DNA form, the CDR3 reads TGCGCCAGCAGCTTGGGGACAGGGGAGTCCTACGAGCAGTACTTC. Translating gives CASSLGTGESYEQYF.

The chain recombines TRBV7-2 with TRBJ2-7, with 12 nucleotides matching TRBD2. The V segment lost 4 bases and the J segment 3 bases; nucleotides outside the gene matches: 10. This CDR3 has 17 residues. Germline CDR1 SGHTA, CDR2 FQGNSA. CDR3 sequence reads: CASSSSGGAGSLYEQYF. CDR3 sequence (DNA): TGTGCCAGCAGCTCTAGCGGGGGGGCGGGTTCTCTCTACGAGCAGTACTTC.

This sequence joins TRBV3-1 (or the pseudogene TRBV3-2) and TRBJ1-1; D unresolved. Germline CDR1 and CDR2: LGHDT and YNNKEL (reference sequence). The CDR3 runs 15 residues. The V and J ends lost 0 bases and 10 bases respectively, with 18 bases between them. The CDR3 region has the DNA TGTGCCAGCAGCCAAGACATCGGGAGTCGTGTTGGAGCTTTCTTT. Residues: CASSQDIGSRVGAFF.

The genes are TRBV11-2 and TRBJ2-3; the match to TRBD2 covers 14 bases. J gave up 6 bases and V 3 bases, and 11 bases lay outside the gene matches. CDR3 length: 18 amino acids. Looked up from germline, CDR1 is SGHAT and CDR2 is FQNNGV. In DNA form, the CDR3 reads TGTGCCAGCAGCTTGGAGACTAGCGGGAGGGTTTGGGGGGATACGCAGTATTTT. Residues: CASSLETSGRVWGDTQYF.

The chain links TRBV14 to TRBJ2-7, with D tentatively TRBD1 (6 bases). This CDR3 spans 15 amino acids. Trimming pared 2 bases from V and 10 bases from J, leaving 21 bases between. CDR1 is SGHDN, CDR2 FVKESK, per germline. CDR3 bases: TGTGCCAGCAGCCAATTTGAGACAGGTCTCCTAAGACAGTACTTC. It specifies CASSQFETGLLRQYF. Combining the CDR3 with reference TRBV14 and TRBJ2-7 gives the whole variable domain EAGVTQFPSHSVIEKGQTVTLRCDPISGHDNLYWYRRVMGKEIKFLLHFVKESKQDESGMPNNRFLAERTGGTYSTLKVQPAELEDSGVYFCASSQFETGLLRQYFGPGTRLTVT.

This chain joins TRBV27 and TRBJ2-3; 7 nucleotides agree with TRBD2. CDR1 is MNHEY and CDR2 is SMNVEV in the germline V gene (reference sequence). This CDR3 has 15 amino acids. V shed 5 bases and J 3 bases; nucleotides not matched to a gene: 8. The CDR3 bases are TGTGCCAGCAGTCGCCAACTGGGAGGGACAGATACGCAGTATTTT. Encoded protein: CASSRQLGGTDTQYF.

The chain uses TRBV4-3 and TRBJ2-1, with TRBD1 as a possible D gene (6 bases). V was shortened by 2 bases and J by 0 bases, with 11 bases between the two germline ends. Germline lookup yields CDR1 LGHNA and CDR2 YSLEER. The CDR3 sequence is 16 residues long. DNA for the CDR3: TGCGCCAGCAGCCAATCCGGACAGAGCTCCTACAATGAGCAGTTCTTC. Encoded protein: CASSQSGQSSYNEQFF.

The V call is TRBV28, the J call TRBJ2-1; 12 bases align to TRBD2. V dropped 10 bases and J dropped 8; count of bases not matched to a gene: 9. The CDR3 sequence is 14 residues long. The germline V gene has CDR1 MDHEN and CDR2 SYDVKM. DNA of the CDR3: TGTGCCACCCTGCTAGCGGGAGGGAGCCATGAGCAGTTCTTC. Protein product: CATLLAGGSHEQFF. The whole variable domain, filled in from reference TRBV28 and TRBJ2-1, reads DVKVTQSSRYLVKRTGEKVFLECVQDMDHENMFWYRQDPGLGLRLIYFSYDVKMKEKGDIPEGYSVSREKKERFSLILESASTNQTSMYLCATLLAGGSHEQFFGPGTRLTVL.

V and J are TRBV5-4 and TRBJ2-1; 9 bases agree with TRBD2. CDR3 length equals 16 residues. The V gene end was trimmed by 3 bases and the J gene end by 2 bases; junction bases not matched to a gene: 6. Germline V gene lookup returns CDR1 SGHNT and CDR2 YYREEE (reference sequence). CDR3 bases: TGTGCCAGCAGCTACGGTGGGACTAGCCCCTACAATGAGCAGTTCTTC. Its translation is CASSYGGTSPYNEQFF.

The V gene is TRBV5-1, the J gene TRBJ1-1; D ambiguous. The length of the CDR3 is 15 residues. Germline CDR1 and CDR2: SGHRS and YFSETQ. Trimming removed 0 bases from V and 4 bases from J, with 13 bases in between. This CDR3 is CASSLEGRERTEAFF. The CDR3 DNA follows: TGCGCCAGCAGCTTGGAGGGCCGGGAACGCACTGAAGCTTTCTTT.

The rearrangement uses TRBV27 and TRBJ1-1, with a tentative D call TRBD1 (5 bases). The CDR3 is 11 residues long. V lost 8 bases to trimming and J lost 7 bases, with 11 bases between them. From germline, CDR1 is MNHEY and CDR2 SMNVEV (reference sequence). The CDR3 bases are TGTGCCAGCGGACGGGGGATTGAAGCTTTCTTT. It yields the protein CASGRGIEAFF.

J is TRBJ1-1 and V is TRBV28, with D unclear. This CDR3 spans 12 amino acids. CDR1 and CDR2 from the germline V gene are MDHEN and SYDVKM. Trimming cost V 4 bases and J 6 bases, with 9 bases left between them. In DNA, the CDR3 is TGTGCCAGCAGTTCCCCCCGAGCTGAAGCTTTCTTT. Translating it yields CASSSPRAEAFF.

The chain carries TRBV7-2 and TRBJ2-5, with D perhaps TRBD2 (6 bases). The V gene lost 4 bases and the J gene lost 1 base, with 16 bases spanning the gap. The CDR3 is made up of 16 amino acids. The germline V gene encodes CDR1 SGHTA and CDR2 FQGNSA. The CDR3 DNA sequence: TGTGCCAGCAGCTCTAGAAGATCCGGGAGCCAAGAGACCCAGTACTTC. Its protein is CASSSRRSGSQETQYF. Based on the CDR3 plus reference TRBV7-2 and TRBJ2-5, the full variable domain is GAGVSQSPSNKVTEKGKDVELRCDPISGHTALYWYRQSLGQGLEFLIYFQGNSAPDKSGLPSDRFSAERTGGSVSTLTIQRTQQEDSAVYLCASSSRRSGSQETQYFGPGTRLLVL.

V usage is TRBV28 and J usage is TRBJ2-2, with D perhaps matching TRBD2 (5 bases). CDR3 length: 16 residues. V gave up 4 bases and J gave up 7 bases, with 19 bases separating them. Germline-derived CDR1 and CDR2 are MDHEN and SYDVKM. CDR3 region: CASSSIGIPRGGELFF. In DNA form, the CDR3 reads TGTGCCAGCAGTTCCATCGGAATCCCTCGGGGCGGGGAGCTGTTTTTT.

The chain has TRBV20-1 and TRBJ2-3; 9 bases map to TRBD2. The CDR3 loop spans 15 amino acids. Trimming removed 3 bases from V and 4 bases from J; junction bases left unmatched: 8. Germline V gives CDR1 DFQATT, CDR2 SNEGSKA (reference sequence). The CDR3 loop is CSASAGGGTPDTQYF. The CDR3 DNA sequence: TGCAGTGCTAGTGCGGGAGGGGGAACTCCAGATACGCAGTATTTT.

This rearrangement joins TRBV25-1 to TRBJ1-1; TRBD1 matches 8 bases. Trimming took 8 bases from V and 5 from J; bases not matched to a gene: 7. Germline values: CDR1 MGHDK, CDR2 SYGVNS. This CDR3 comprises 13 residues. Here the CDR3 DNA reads TGTGCCAGCGAATGGACAGGGAAGACTGAAGCTTTCTTT. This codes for CASEWTGKTEAFF.